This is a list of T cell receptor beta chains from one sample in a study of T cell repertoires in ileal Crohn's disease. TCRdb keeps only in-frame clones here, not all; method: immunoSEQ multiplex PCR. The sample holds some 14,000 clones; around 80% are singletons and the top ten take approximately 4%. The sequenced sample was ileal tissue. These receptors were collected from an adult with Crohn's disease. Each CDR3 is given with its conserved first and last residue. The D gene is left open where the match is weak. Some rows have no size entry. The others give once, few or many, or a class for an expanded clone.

cdr3_aa: CASSLAFRTDLTDTQYF; cdr3_nt: TGTGCCAGCAGCTTAGCCTTCCGTACGGACCTCACGGATACGCAGTATTTT; d_call: NA; clone_size: NA; v_call: TRBV7-2; j_call: TRBJ2-3
cdr3_aa: CASSQVNRGRGPPYEQYF; cdr3_nt: TGTGCCAGCAGCCAAGTAAATCGGGGCAGGGGTCCCCCCTACGAGCAGTACTTC; d_call: NA; clone_size: NA; v_call: TRBV14; j_call: TRBJ2-7
cdr3_aa: CAWRVGTEISYEQYF; cdr3_nt: TGTGCCTGGAGAGTCGGGACAGAAATCTCCTACGAGCAGTACTTC; d_call: TRBD1; clone_size: NA; v_call: TRBV30; j_call: TRBJ2-7
cdr3_aa: CATSKGGALNTEAFF; cdr3_nt: TGTGCCACCAGCAAGGGGGGGGCGTTGAACACTGAAGCTTTCTTT; d_call: NA; clone_size: few; v_call: TRBV15; j_call: TRBJ1-1
cdr3_aa: CASNTGFGNGELFF; cdr3_nt: TGTGCCAGCAATACGGGATTCGGAAACGGGGAGCTGTTTTTT; d_call: NA; clone_size: NA; v_call: TRBV27; j_call: TRBJ2-2
cdr3_aa: CAWSHGQARTQYF; cdr3_nt: TGTGCCTGGAGCCATGGACAGGCCCGGACCCAGTACTTC; d_call: TRBD1; clone_size: NA; v_call: TRBV30; j_call: TRBJ2-5
cdr3_aa: CASSRLNPSGSVGNEQFF; cdr3_nt: TGTGCCAGCAGCCGACTAAACCCAAGCGGGAGTGTTGGCAATGAGCAGTTCTTC; d_call: TRBD2; clone_size: once; v_call: TRBV7-2; j_call: TRBJ2-1
cdr3_aa: CASSGDNAYEQYF; cdr3_nt: TGCGCCAGCAGTGGCGACAATGCCTACGAGCAGTACTTC; d_call: NA; clone_size: NA; v_call: TRBV5-1; j_call: TRBJ2-7
cdr3_aa: CASSPLGTGLNYGYTF; cdr3_nt: TGTGCCAGCAGCCCACTTGGAACAGGCCTTAACTATGGCTACACCTTC; d_call: NA; clone_size: once; v_call: TRBV28; j_call: TRBJ1-2
cdr3_aa: CAWNRERQPQHF; cdr3_nt: TGTGCCTGGAACCGGGAGAGACAGCCCCAGCATTTT; d_call: NA; clone_size: NA; v_call: TRBV30; j_call: TRBJ1-5
cdr3_aa: CASSLGSDQPQHF; cdr3_nt: TGTGCCAGCAGCCTAGGAAGTGATCAGCCCCAGCATTTT; d_call: NA; clone_size: NA; v_call: TRBV4-2; j_call: TRBJ1-5
cdr3_aa: CASSPSIGRMNEQFF; cdr3_nt: TGTGCCAGCAGTCCCTCGATAGGGAGGATGAATGAGCAGTTCTTC; d_call: NA; clone_size: NA; v_call: TRBV28; j_call: TRBJ2-1
cdr3_aa: CASSRGLPLKNIQYF; cdr3_nt: TGTGCCAGCAGTCGAGGACTGCCACTCAAAAACATTCAGTACTTC; d_call: NA; clone_size: NA; v_call: TRBV6-5; j_call: TRBJ2-4
cdr3_aa: CAIPRGTGGYQPQHF; cdr3_nt: TGTGCCATCCCCAGAGGGACAGGAGGTTATCAGCCCCAGCATTTT; d_call: TRBD1; clone_size: NA; v_call: TRBV14; j_call: TRBJ1-5
cdr3_aa: CASSRQTLFSGELFF; cdr3_nt: TGTGCCAGCAGCCGACAGACACTCTTCTCCGGGGAGCTGTTTTTT; d_call: NA; clone_size: once; v_call: TRBV14; j_call: TRBJ2-2
cdr3_aa: CASNNYYGSYEQYF; cdr3_nt: TGTGCCAGTAATAATTATTATGGCTCCTACGAGCAGTACTTC; d_call: NA; clone_size: NA; v_call: TRBV19; j_call: TRBJ2-7
cdr3_aa: CASSQALREDTQYF; cdr3_nt: TGCGCCAGCAGCCAAGCCTTGCGCGAGGATACGCAGTATTTT; d_call: NA; clone_size: NA; v_call: TRBV4-1; j_call: TRBJ2-3
cdr3_aa: CASIQGLAGNLNEQFF; cdr3_nt: TGTGCCAGCATCCAAGGACTAGCGGGGAATCTCAATGAGCAGTTCTTC; d_call: TRBD2; clone_size: NA; v_call: TRBV2; j_call: TRBJ2-1
cdr3_aa: CASSLGAWTEAFF; cdr3_nt: TGCGCCAGCAGCCTGGGAGCGTGGACTGAAGCTTTCTTT; d_call: NA; clone_size: NA; v_call: TRBV4-3; j_call: TRBJ1-1
cdr3_aa: CASNLRGGRREKLFF; cdr3_nt: TGTGCCAGCAACCTCAGGGGGGGAAGACGTGAAAAACTGTTTTTT; d_call: TRBD1; clone_size: once; v_call: TRBV5-5; j_call: TRBJ1-4
cdr3_aa: CASSSSATNEKLFF; cdr3_nt: TGTGCCAGCAGCTCGTCTGCAACTAATGAAAAACTGTTTTTT; d_call: NA; clone_size: NA; v_call: TRBV7-9; j_call: TRBJ1-4
cdr3_aa: CASPIGATPKNTGELFF; cdr3_nt: TGTGCCAGCCCCATAGGGGCAACCCCCAAGAACACCGGGGAGCTGTTTTTT; d_call: NA; clone_size: NA; v_call: TRBV7-9; j_call: TRBJ2-2
cdr3_aa: CASSVGTGNYGYTF; cdr3_nt: TGTGCCAGCAGCGTGGGAACAGGGAACTATGGCTACACCTTC; d_call: NA; clone_size: NA; v_call: TRBV9; j_call: TRBJ1-2
cdr3_aa: CASRWPWEAEAFF; cdr3_nt: TGTGCCAGCAGATGGCCTTGGGAGGCTGAAGCTTTCTTT; d_call: NA; clone_size: once; v_call: TRBV21-1; j_call: TRBJ1-1